The 21 T cell receptor beta chains reported below all come from one sample, sequenced in a study of naive and memory T cell subsets. The beta constant-region primer was an equimolar mix of two oligonucleotides covering TRBC1 and TRBC2. MiXCR, applied by TCRdb to the UMI-ligation and nested PCR reads, yields one record per CDR3 protein. This sample has about 80,000 distinct CDR3 sequences; around 14% occur once, and the top ten carry 0.9% to 1%. The source material was central memory CD4+ T cells from blood. The source is a human donor in good health.

This rearrangement joins TRBV6-5 to TRBJ2-3; 10 bases match TRBD1. The CDR3 loop spans 17 amino acids. The germline V gene has CDR1 MNHEY and CDR2 SVGAGI. The V and J ends lost 5 bases and 3 bases, in that order; junction bases with no gene match: 11. The DNA for the CDR3 is TGTGCCAGCAGTCGGTCCGGGACAGGGGATATTACAGATACGCAGTATTTT. Translation gives CASSRSGTGDITDTQYF.

This clonotype has only a few counts. The chain couples TRBV28 to TRBJ1-2; D ambiguous. Trimming pared 6 bases from V and 4 bases from J, leaving 15 bases between. The CDR3 consists of 14 residues. Germline-derived CDR1 and CDR2 are MDHEN and SYDVKM. DNA for the CDR3: TGTGCCAGCAGCCCTCGATCCGGCGTCTATGGCTACACCTTC. It yields the protein CASSPRSGVYGYTF.

This clonotype was picked up a small number of times. This sequence joins TRBV4-1 and TRBJ2-1; 7 bases line up with TRBD1. Looked up from germline, CDR1 is MGHRA and CDR2 is YSYEKL. The CDR3 spans 14 residues. With 4 bases clipped from V and 2 bases from J, the junction kept 2 bases outside the gene matches. CDR3 nucleotide sequence: TGCGCCAGCAGCCGGGACAGAACCTACAATGAGCAGTTCTTC. Its protein product is CASSRDRTYNEQFF.

In this sample, this clonotype turned up a few times. This chain links TRBV2 with TRBJ2-3; TRBD2 matches at 10 bases. Germline V gene sequence: CDR1 SNHLY, CDR2 FYNNEI. The junction had 10 bases not matched to a gene; V was cut back by 6 bases and J by 4 bases. The CDR3 runs to 16 residues. The CDR3 spells CASRDASGRWSDTQYF. CDR3 DNA: TGTGCCAGCAGGGATGCTAGCGGGAGATGGTCAGATACGCAGTATTTT.

This chain connects TRBV20-1 to TRBJ1-4, with D maybe TRBD1 (6 bases). Germline CDR1 and CDR2: DFQATT and SNEGSKA (reference sequence). V shed 7 bases and J shed 10 bases, with 16 bases lying between them. This CDR3 has 12 residues. The CDR3 here is CSVLWGGRKLFF. The CDR3 DNA reads TGCAGTGTCTTATGGGGGGGGCGAAAACTGTTTTTT.

This clonotype was detected only a few times. The chain couples TRBV15 to TRBJ2-3; a weak D match, TRBD2 (5 bases). Trimming cost V 5 bases and J 2 bases, with 17 bases left between them. CDR1 is LNHNV, CDR2 YYDKDF, per germline (reference sequence). The CDR3 consists of 16 residues. The CDR3 protein is CATSSRGSVITDTQYF. In DNA, the CDR3 is TGTGCCACCAGCTCACGAGGGAGCGTGATCACAGATACGCAGTATTTT. Full variable domain (missing parts from reference TRBV15 and TRBJ2-3): DAMVIQNPRYQVTQFGKPVTLSCSQTLNHNVMYWYQQKSSQAPKLLFHYYDKDFNNEADTPDNFQSRRPNTSFCFLDIRSPGLGDTAMYLCATSSRGSVITDTQYFGPGTRLTVL.

This clonotype was detected only a few times. V and J are TRBV20-1 and TRBJ2-1; TRBD2 matches 16 bases. Germline trimming cut 5 bases from V and 8 bases from J; bases unmatched to any gene: 3. From germline, CDR1 is DFQATT and CDR2 SNEGSKA (reference sequence). The CDR3 runs 14 residues. Here the CDR3 DNA reads TGCAGTGCTCCGGGACTAGCGGGAGGGTATGAGCAGTTCTTC. It specifies CSAPGLAGGYEQFF.

This clonotype appeared a few times. The rearrangement joins TRBV28 to TRBJ1-2; D not certain. V was cut by 5 bases and J by 8 bases, with 9 bases left in between. The V gene's germline CDR1 is MDHEN and CDR2 SYDVKM. The CDR3 consists of 11 residues. The CDR3 DNA follows: TGTGCCAGCAGTAGGGATTTGGGCTACACCTTC. The encoded protein is CASSRDLGYTF.

This clonotype was found many times. The chain combines TRBV20-1 with TRBJ2-5, with TRBD2 matching over 10 bases. Trimming at V came to 3 bases and at J to 0 bases, leaving 4 bases not matched to a gene. Germline CDR1 DFQATT, CDR2 SNEGSKA (reference sequence). The CDR3 runs to 15 residues. CDR3 in DNA: TGCAGTGCTAGGTCAACTAGCGGGAACCAAGAGACCCAGTACTTC. It specifies CSARSTSGNQETQYF.

This clonotype was seen more than once but under ten times. The CDR3 DNA follows: TGTGCCAGCAGCCCGGCGGGCGCCGAGGATAGCAATCAGCCCCAGCATTTT. This translates into CASSPAGAEDSNQPQHF. J is TRBJ1-5 and V is TRBV4-2, with D unclear. The CDR3 length is 17 residues. V was clipped by 4 bases and J by 0 bases, with 16 bases between them. The V gene's germline CDR1 is LGHNA and CDR2 YNFKEQ.

This clonotype was counted between two and nine times. This chain links TRBV27 with TRBJ2-1; 14 positions match TRBD2. After removal of 6 bases from V and 0 bases from J, the junction contained 1 base not matched to a gene. Per germline, CDR1 MNHEY and CDR2 SMNVEV (reference sequence). The CDR3 has 16 amino acids. This CDR3 is CASRGLAGGSYNEQFF. CDR3 coding DNA: TGTGCCAGCAGAGGACTAGCGGGAGGCTCCTACAATGAGCAGTTCTTC.

The rearrangement links TRBV3-1 to TRBJ2-7; D is uncertain. The V and J ends lost 2 bases and 7 bases respectively, with 6 bases between them. The CDR3 spans 11 residues. CDR1 is LGHDT, CDR2 YNNKEL, per germline (reference sequence). The chain's CDR3 is CASSQRREQYF. The CDR3 region has the DNA TGTGCCAGCAGCCAACGACGGGAGCAGTACTTC.

This clonotype was seen more than once but under ten times. The chain couples TRBV3-1 to TRBJ2-1; 8 bases are shared with TRBD2. The germline V gene has CDR1 LGHDT and CDR2 YNNKEL (reference sequence). The CDR3 contains 14 residues. V was clipped by 3 bases and J by 7 bases; unmatched bases: 5. CDR3: CASSQATSVNEQFF. DNA for the CDR3: TGTGCCAGCAGCCAGGCGACTAGCGTTAATGAGCAGTTCTTC.

The chain recombines TRBV6-5 with TRBJ1-1; TRBD1 matches at 11 bases. The trim removed 0 bases at V and 11 bases at J, leaving 5 bases unmatched. CDR3 length: 14 residues. CDR1 and CDR2 from the germline V gene are MNHEY and SVGAGI. The CDR3 DNA is TGTGCCAGCAGTTACTCTATAGGACAGGGGGCTGCTTTCTTT. Its translation: CASSYSIGQGAAFF.

V usage is TRBV28 and J usage is TRBJ2-7; TRBD1 matches at 9 bases. The ends lost 7 bases at V and 5 bases at J; junction bases unmatched: 6. This CDR3 is built from 13 residues. Germline V gene data show CDR1 as MDHEN and CDR2 as SYDVKM. As DNA, the CDR3 is TGTGCCAGCATCAACAGGGGGCGAGACGAGCAGTACTTC. The encoded protein is CASINRGRDEQYF.

This rearrangement joins TRBV30 to TRBJ2-7, with D possibly TRBD2 on 5 matching bases. CDR3 length: 12 amino acids. Germline loops: CDR1 GTSNPN, CDR2 SVGIG (reference sequence). V was pared by 3 bases and J by 2 bases, with 8 bases between. This CDR3 reads CAWSGMTYEQYF. CDR3 bases: TGTGCCTGGAGCGGGATGACCTACGAGCAGTACTTC.

This clonotype was recorded many times. The J gene is TRBJ2-3, the V gene TRBV29-1; D is unresolved. Germline V CDR1 and CDR2: SQVTM, ANQGSEA. The CDR3 is 13 amino acids. Trimming cost V 4 bases and J 0 bases, with 8 bases left between them. CDR3 residues: CSVAGPSTDTQYF. CDR3 DNA sequence: TGCAGCGTTGCCGGGCCAAGCACAGATACGCAGTATTTT.

V gene TRBV28 combines with J gene TRBJ2-7; TRBD1 matches 7 bases. Germline assignment: CDR1 MDHEN and CDR2 SYDVKM. The length of the CDR3 is 15 residues. V lost 5 bases, J lost 3 bases, and 10 bases stayed unmatched. In DNA, the CDR3 is TGTGCCAGCAGTGTGATTGGGGACAGAAGCTACGAGCAGTACTTC. It codes for CASSVIGDRSYEQYF.

This clonotype was seen at least ten times. This chain links TRBV11-2 with TRBJ2-2; 11 bases are shared with TRBD1. Germline V gene data show CDR1 as SGHAT and CDR2 as FQNNGV. V lost 5 bases, J lost 7 bases, and 6 bases stayed unmatched. This CDR3 contains 15 residues. In nucleotides, the CDR3 is TGTGCCAGCAGCACAAGGACAGGGGGCAGCGGGGAGCTGTTTTTT. Translating gives CASSTRTGGSGELFF.

The table lists this clonotype with a few counts. The J gene is TRBJ2-1, the V gene TRBV7-8, with 7 bases identical to TRBD2. The ends lost 1 base at V and 8 bases at J; junction bases unmatched: 11. The CDR3 spans 16 residues. The germline V gene has CDR1 SGHVS and CDR2 FQNEAQ. The CDR3 region is CASSLGLGFRGDEQFF. The CDR3 region has the DNA TGTGCCAGCAGCTTAGGATTAGGTTTTCGGGGGGATGAGCAGTTCTTC.

This clonotype was seen a few times. V gene TRBV19 combines with J gene TRBJ2-1; 7 positions match TRBD1. The CDR3 consists of 14 residues. V lost 11 bases, J lost 6 bases, and 13 bases stayed unmatched. Germline values: CDR1 LNHDA, CDR2 SQIVND (reference sequence). As DNA, the CDR3 is TGTGCCTGGGGAGCCGGGACAGTTAGCAATGAGCAGTTCTTC. Encoded protein: CAWGAGTVSNEQFF.